These T cell receptor beta chains were read from a single sample in a study of PD-L1 blockade in urothelial cancer. Using immunoSEQ multiplex PCR, the repertoire was profiled, and TCRdb retains in-frame clones only, with some absent. Of approximately 83,000 clones in the sample, less than 85% were seen once. This specimen consisted of PBMCs, obtained around atezolizumab (anti-PD-L1) treatment. All receptors come from a man between 65 and 85 years old with urothelial cancer. Each CDR3 is given with its conserved first and last residue. Fields, in order: J gene, D gene, V gene, clone size, CDR3 protein, CDR3 DNA. The D gene is left open where the match is weak. Clone size is shown for a subset of rows, as once, few, many or a class of expanded clone.

J: TRBJ1-4; D: -; V: TRBV6-5; size: -; CDR3: CASTVTRTNEKLFF; DNA: TGTGCCAGCACCGTTACCCGGACTAATGAAAAACTGTTTTTT
J: TRBJ2-1; D: TRBD2; V: TRBV12-5; size: -; CDR3: CASGLGGLVGRFF; DNA: TGTGCTAGTGGTTTGGGGGGACTAGTAGGTCGGTTCTTC
J: TRBJ1-1; D: -; V: TRBV7-6; size: -; CDR3: CASSFQSNTEAFF; DNA: TGTGCCAGCAGCTTTCAGTCGAACACTGAAGCTTTCTTT
J: TRBJ2-2; D: -; V: TRBV12-5; size: -; CDR3: CASAQRGGNTGELFF; DNA: TGTGCTAGTGCCCAGAGGGGGGGGAACACCGGGGAGCTGTTTTTT
J: TRBJ1-2; D: -; V: TRBV5-4; size: -; CDR3: CASSLGGVYGYTF; DNA: TGTGCCAGCAGCTTGGGCGGGGTCTATGGCTACACCTTC
J: TRBJ1-3; D: -; V: TRBV28; size: -; CDR3: CASLPRVGPGNTIYF; DNA: TGTGCCAGCCTTCCCAGGGTTGGTCCTGGAAACACCATATATTTT
J: TRBJ1-4; D: -; V: TRBV11-2; size: -; CDR3: CASSFGTPATNEKLFF; DNA: TGTGCCAGCAGCTTCGGGACACCCGCAACTAATGAAAAACTGTTTTTT
J: TRBJ2-3; D: TRBD2; V: TRBV29-1; size: few; CDR3: CSVGVSGGKGDTQYF; DNA: TGCAGCGTTGGAGTTAGCGGGGGAAAGGGAGATACGCAGTATTTT
J: TRBJ2-1; D: -; V: TRBV27; size: few; CDR3: CASSETGPLYNEQFF; DNA: TGTGCCAGCAGTGAAACAGGACCCCTTTACAATGAGCAGTTCTTC
J: TRBJ2-5; D: -; V: TRBV30; size: -; CDR3: CAWSPGNFQETQYF; DNA: TGTGCCTGGAGCCCGGGTAATTTTCAAGAGACCCAGTACTTC
J: TRBJ2-3; D: TRBD2; V: TRBV7-9; size: once; CDR3: CASSLSAGVTTDTQYF; DNA: TGTGCCAGCAGCTTATCCGCGGGAGTGACCACAGATACGCAGTATTTT
J: TRBJ2-7; D: -; V: TRBV21-1; size: -; CDR3: CASSRAGTFSRRSYEQYF; DNA: TGTGCCAGCAGCAGAGCCGGGACATTCTCTCGGCGCTCCTACGAGCAGTACTTC
J: TRBJ2-7; D: -; V: TRBV6-4; size: -; CDR3: CASSSGIGFEQYF; DNA: TGTGCCAGCAGTTCCGGGATCGGTTTCGAGCAGTACTTC
J: TRBJ2-2; D: -; V: TRBV5-1; size: -; CDR3: CASSFVGGNTGELFF; DNA: TGCGCCAGCAGCTTTGTGGGGGGAAACACCGGGGAGCTGTTTTTT
J: TRBJ2-5; D: TRBD2; V: TRBV6-1; size: once; CDR3: CASSGVGLAGRETQYF; DNA: TGTGCCAGCAGTGGGGTCGGACTAGCGGGGAGGGAGACCCAGTACTTC
J: TRBJ1-5; D: TRBD1; V: TRBV6-5; size: -; CDR3: CASTFRQGTNQPQHF; DNA: TGTGCCAGCACTTTCCGACAGGGGACCAATCAGCCCCAGCATTTT
J: TRBJ2-5; D: TRBD2; V: TRBV7-9; size: -; CDR3: CASSPGTMAETQYF; DNA: TGTGCCAGCAGCCCGGGGACTATGGCAGAGACCCAGTACTTC
J: TRBJ1-5; D: -; V: TRBV7-2; size: -; CDR3: CASSPDSNQPQHF; DNA: TGTGCCAGCAGCCCAGATAGCAATCAGCCCCAGCATTTT
J: TRBJ2-1; D: -; V: TRBV30; size: few; CDR3: CAWSFGGSYNEQFF; DNA: TGTGCCTGGAGTTTTGGAGGCTCCTACAATGAGCAGTTCTTC
J: TRBJ1-1; D: -; V: TRBV28; size: few; CDR3: CASRHQGTEAFF; DNA: TGTGCCAGCAGACACCAGGGCACTGAAGCTTTCTTT
J: TRBJ2-2; D: -; V: TRBV19; size: -; CDR3: CARTGRGTGELFF; DNA: TGTGCCAGGACAGGGCGGGGCACCGGGGAGCTGTTTTTT
J: TRBJ1-5; D: TRBD1; V: TRBV6-1; size: -; CDR3: CASSEAQGVQPQHF; DNA: TGTGCCAGCAGTGAAGCGCAGGGGGTTCAGCCCCAGCATTTT
J: TRBJ2-3; D: TRBD2; V: TRBV7-2; size: -; CDR3: CASSDMGGTDTQYF; DNA: TGTGCCAGCAGTGACATGGGGGGGACAGATACGCAGTATTTT
J: TRBJ2-7; D: -; V: TRBV5-1; size: -; CDR3: CASSFVGQKDYEQYF; DNA: TGCGCCAGCAGCTTCGTTGGACAGAAGGATTACGAGCAGTACTTC
J: TRBJ2-7; D: -; V: TRBV11-3; size: -; CDR3: CASSLDPGMSEQYF; DNA: TGTGCCAGCAGCTTAGATCCGGGAATGAGCGAGCAGTACTTC
J: TRBJ2-7; D: -; V: TRBV6-5; size: -; CDR3: CASSYRGYEQYF; DNA: TGTGCCAGCAGTTACCGGGGCTACGAGCAGTACTTC
J: TRBJ1-1; D: -; V: TRBV19; size: once; CDR3: CASSYGEWNTEAFF; DNA: TGTGCCAGTAGTTACGGGGAGTGGAACACTGAAGCTTTCTTT
J: TRBJ2-5; D: TRBD2; V: TRBV25-1; size: -; CDR3: CAAWRGGETQYF; DNA: TGTGCCGCTTGGCGGGGGGGGGAGACCCAGTACTTC
J: TRBJ2-2; D: TRBD2; V: TRBV7-2; size: -; CDR3: CASSKTSGNTGELFF; DNA: TGTGCCAGCAGCAAGACTAGCGGGAACACCGGGGAGCTGTTTTTT
J: TRBJ1-2; D: -; V: TRBV2; size: -; CDR3: CASSVRGVYGYTF; DNA: TGTGCCAGCAGTGTCAGGGGCGTCTATGGCTACACCTTC
J: TRBJ2-3; D: TRBD2; V: TRBV4-2; size: -; CDR3: CASSQVEAAGGPADTQYF; DNA: TGTGCCAGCAGCCAAGTCGAGGCAGCGGGAGGTCCGGCAGATACGCAGTATTTT
J: TRBJ2-5; D: -; V: TRBV11-3; size: -; CDR3: CASSLVSLGETQYF; DNA: TGTGCCAGCAGCTTAGTTAGCTTGGGAGAGACCCAGTACTTC
J: TRBJ2-5; D: -; V: TRBV5-4; size: -; CDR3: CASSWPQEETQYF; DNA: TGTGCCAGCAGTTGGCCGCAGGAAGAGACCCAGTACTTC
J: TRBJ2-2; D: -; V: TRBV19; size: few; CDR3: CASTPGSGGTGELFF; DNA: TGTGCCAGTACCCCGGGTAGCGGAGGGACCGGGGAGCTGTTTTTT
J: TRBJ2-7; D: -; V: TRBV7-9; size: -; CDR3: CASSQRGQAYEQYF; DNA: TGTGCCAGCAGCCAACGCGGACAAGCCTACGAGCAGTACTTC
J: TRBJ2-1; D: TRBD1; V: TRBV12-5; size: -; CDR3: CASGFGQGSEQFF; DNA: TGTGCTAGTGGTTTTGGACAGGGGAGTGAGCAGTTCTTC
J: TRBJ1-5; D: -; V: TRBV19; size: -; CDR3: CASSIVQPNQPQHF; DNA: TGTGCCAGTAGTATCGTACAGCCCAATCAGCCCCAGCATTTT
J: TRBJ2-1; D: -; V: TRBV29-1; size: -; CDR3: CSGAGASYNEQFF; DNA: TGCAGCGGTGCAGGGGCCTCCTACAATGAGCAGTTCTTC
J: TRBJ1-2; D: -; V: TRBV9; size: -; CDR3: CASSSQTGGYTF; DNA: TGTGCCAGCAGCTCCCAGACAGGAGGCTACACCTTC
J: TRBJ2-1; D: -; V: TRBV19; size: -; CDR3: CASTSRLGPLASYNEQFF; DNA: TGTGCCAGTACCTCCCGATTGGGGCCTCTCGCCTCCTACAATGAGCAGTTCTTC
J: TRBJ1-1; D: -; V: TRBV18; size: -; CDR3: CASSPDGMNTEAFF; DNA: TGTGCCAGCTCACCGGACGGGATGAACACTGAAGCTTTCTTT
J: TRBJ2-1; D: -; V: TRBV27; size: -; CDR3: CASSLSVGNEQFF; DNA: TGTGCCAGCAGTTTATCGGTCGGGAATGAGCAGTTCTTC
J: TRBJ2-3; D: TRBD2; V: TRBV29-1; size: -; CDR3: CSADSGTSGMTDTQYF; DNA: TGCAGCGCCGATTCCGGGACTAGCGGGATGACGGATACGCAGTATTTT
J: TRBJ2-7; D: TRBD2; V: TRBV7-6; size: -; CDR3: CASSLGPLTSGGASEQYF; DNA: TGTGCCAGCAGCTTAGGGCCCCTTACTAGCGGGGGGGCCTCCGAGCAGTACTTC
J: TRBJ2-1; D: -; V: TRBV2; size: once; CDR3: CASSAERVSYNEQFF; DNA: TGTGCCAGCAGTGCGGAGAGGGTCTCCTACAATGAGCAGTTCTTC
J: TRBJ2-5; D: TRBD2; V: TRBV15; size: -; CDR3: CATSRDLAGPAYQETQYF; DNA: TGTGCCACCAGCAGAGACCTAGCGGGTCCGGCGTACCAAGAGACCCAGTACTTC
J: TRBJ2-2; D: TRBD1; V: TRBV28; size: -; CDR3: CASSTGGADTGELFF; DNA: TGTGCCAGCAGCACAGGGGGCGCGGACACCGGGGAGCTGTTTTTT
J: TRBJ2-5; D: -; V: TRBV5-1; size: -; CDR3: CASSLNRDNQETQYF; DNA: TGCGCCAGCAGTTTGAACCGGGACAACCAAGAGACCCAGTACTTC
J: TRBJ1-3; D: -; V: TRBV7-9; size: -; CDR3: CASSLRGGGNTIYF; DNA: TGTGCCAGCAGCTTACGGGGTGGTGGAAACACCATATATTTT
J: TRBJ2-3; D: TRBD2; V: TRBV30; size: -; CDR3: CASTAGDTQYF; DNA: TGTGCCAGCACAGCGGGGGATACGCAGTATTTT
J: TRBJ1-2; D: -; V: TRBV28; size: -; CDR3: CASRSNYGYTF; DNA: TGTGCCAGCAGGAGTAACTATGGCTACACCTTC
J: TRBJ2-4; D: TRBD1; V: TRBV5-1; size: -; CDR3: CASSLGGTGANIQYF; DNA: TGCGCCAGCAGCTTGGGAGGGACAGGGGCAAACATTCAGTACTTC
J: TRBJ2-3; D: TRBD1; V: TRBV5-1; size: -; CDR3: CASSYGQGADTQYF; DNA: TGCGCCAGCAGCTACGGACAGGGGGCAGATACGCAGTATTTT
J: TRBJ1-4; D: TRBD1; V: TRBV30; size: -; CDR3: CAWKAGTGTEKLFF; DNA: TGTGCCTGGAAAGCCGGGACAGGGACCGAAAAACTGTTTTTT
J: TRBJ1-1; D: -; V: TRBV30; size: few; CDR3: CAWSVEANTEAFF; DNA: TGTGCCTGGAGTGTAGAGGCGAACACTGAAGCTTTCTTT